The present TCR beta chain was sequenced within a study of blood T cell repertoires in COVID-19. Turning to the study itself: In each case, the material was cDNA or gDNA derived from T cells, B-cell-depleted T cells, or PBMCs.

CDR3 length equals 14 residues. Trimming removed 5 bases at V and 0 bases at J, with 11 bases between. The germline V gene has CDR1 LNHDA and CDR2 SQIVND (reference sequence). In the original processing: Researchers report that nucleated cell counts were estimated from reference gene primer amplification. Method: immunoSEQ multiplex PCR; TCRdb's copy keeps in-frame clones and lacks some. D and trimming come from the DNA, and the V and J calls and clone size come from that table. This repertoire shows over 50,000 clones, more than 75% found once; its top ten account for 25% to 30%. The sample taken for sequencing was peripheral blood. This chain links TRBV19 with TRBJ2-7, with D possibly being TRBD2 (5 bases). The TCR sequence derives from a human donor in a cohort sampled during active COVID-19. Written as DNA, the CDR3 is TGTGCCAGTAGTTGGCGGGTGGGCTCCTACGAGCAGTACTTC. Translating gives CASSWRVGSYEQYF.